This T cell receptor (beta chain) was identified during a study of HIV-infected children after antiretroviral therapy interruption. Study details: Samples from the continuous-treatment group were taken at weeks 0, 48 and 150.

Deletions cut 1 base from V and 6 bases from J, with 15 bases between. Germline V gene lookup returns CDR1 SQVTM and CDR2 ANQGSEA. The CDR3 is made up of 14 amino acids. Regarding treatment: PENTA 11 planned treatment interruption arm or continuous ART arm. The TCR library was built from RNA with a 3' RACE protocol and unique molecular identifiers. From the 3' RACE reads, TCRdb called clonotypes with MiXCR, one entry per CDR3 protein. This sample has about 89,000 distinct CDR3 sequences; about 7.2% occur once, and the top ten carry more than 0.95%. This receptor was obtained from a pool of human donors with HIV. The chain employs TRBV29-1 and TRBJ1-1; no definite D call. Sequenced material: CD45RA+ CD4+ T cells from PBMCs, pooled from several time points, taken from a donor given antiretroviral therapy, either interrupted or continuous. Subset denoted: naive CD4+ CD45RA+ CD45RO- T cells. CDR3: CSVEGQRKGAEAFF. The CDR3 DNA is TGCAGCGTTGAAGGTCAGAGGAAGGGCGCTGAAGCTTTCTTT.